This T cell receptor beta chain originates from a study of T cells in Graves' hyperthyroidism and ophthalmopathy (dated by TCRdb to between 2018 and 2021). Turning to the overall study: Peripheral blood was sampled at the time of initial diagnosis, prior to any treatment. TCR V-J signatures able to tell the groups apart were searched for in a discovery cohort of 95 or so patients, of whom about 40 had Graves' ophthalmopathy and 57 had stable Graves' hyperthyroidism. Prospective prediction of ophthalmopathy was tested in an independent validation cohort of 18 to 20 hyperthyroidism patients and roughly 16 patients who later progressed to ophthalmopathy. The 75 to 100 discovery patients were divided at random into training and test sets in a 7:3 ratio. In more than 5 Graves' hyperthyroidism patients, the study also compared T-cell repertoires from thyroid tissue with T-cell repertoires from blood. After sampling, hyperthyroidism patients received methimazole starting at 30 mg daily, and ophthalmopathy patients received high-dose intravenous methylprednisolone. TCR Vbeta CDR3 sequencing of 130 to 150 peripheral blood samples (43 ophthalmopathy, 75 to 80 hyperthyroidism and about 17 progressor patients) is reported in the paper. What the research found in general, with its limitations: Most expanded thyroid clonotypes (frequency above 0.001) were also detected in blood, a finding suggesting that blood repertoires may reflect thyroid immune responses. In validation, the model predicted progression to ophthalmopathy with roughly 70% sensitivity and about 72% specificity, a median of approximately 6.7 months before onset. No statistical method was used to set the sample size in advance, and investigators knew the group allocation. In cross-validation, a model built on a 13 V-J signature told ophthalmopathy apart from stable hyperthyroidism with over 85% sensitivity and approximately 81% specificity, and in testing the same model reached 80%/75%.

This clonotype was counted at least ten times. There is no known antigen for this receptor. Base qualities are missing; no much larger clone stands one base away. Stable Graves' hyperthyroidism was defined as no progression to ophthalmopathy during 18 months of follow-up. The hyperthyroidism patients were between 18 and 65 years old and newly diagnosed, with a disease duration of less than 2 months. The study excluded patients with uncontrolled infections, other autoimmune diseases, pregnancy or lactation. Clinical symptoms, serum thyroxine and TRAb, thyroid ultrasound, and orbital computed tomography formed the basis for the diagnoses. PBMCs were isolated from more than 8 ml of fresh peripheral blood by Ficoll-Paque density gradient centrifugation. Total RNA was extracted with Trizol reagent, and quality was checked on an Agilent 2100 Bioanalyzer. The germline V gene (reference sequence) supplies CDR1 LNHDA and CDR2 SQIVND. Trimming at the junction amounts to 3 bases on V and 3 bases on J, and the germline ends lie 12 bases apart. The CDR3 numbers 14 residues from cysteine through phenylalanine. Kept here is only the CDR3 DNA, which spans 42 bases and is read in frame from base 1.

The TCR beta CDR3 regions were amplified from RNA transcripts. The TCR CDR3 was subjected to a first round of RT-PCR using the HTBI primer set and the Qiagen OneStep RT-PCR kit. Libraries were constructed in a second round of multiplex PCR, after which size selection and purification were carried out. Sequencing of the libraries was done on an Illumina HiSeq2000 using paired-end 100 bp reads. The paper's processing steps were these. SOAPnuke was used to process the raw data, removing reads that contained adapters or uncalled bases, had a mean Phred below 15, or lacked an exact match to the constant primer or identifier. High-quality paired reads were merged using COPE v1.2.5, and each unique nucleotide sequence was defined as a clonotype. MiTCR v1.1 was used to align clonotypes to the IMGT TRBV, TRBD and TRBJ reference segments. Analysis was restricted to V-J combinations with a frequency above 0.0001, which covered about 99% of repertoires. A TCS score was defined as the ratio of F50 (clonal expansion) to E x V (chaos), with BLOSUM62-based TCRdist applied between CDR3 peptides within each V-J. Welch's t-statistics and random forest reduced roughly 540 V-J features to under 15, which were used in a naive Bayes classifier (R e1071). The public reads were reanalyzed by TCRdb: fastp trimming at Q25, MiXCR alignment, in-frame beta chains only. Every distinct CDR3 protein forms one entry, paired with its most common genes and DNA. The V and J calls follow TCRdb's processing rather than the paper's. The sample table holds approximately 740,000 distinct CDR3 sequences, of which 14% were seen once. The ten largest account for 10% to 13% of the sample.

The sequence came from a woman aged 18-29 years with Graves' hyperthyroidism. This chain is built from TRBV19 and TRBJ2-7; there is no confident call for the D gene. Sequencing used blood. The nucleotide sequence reads TGTGCCAGTAGTATTAAGGCTGCTGACTACGAGCAGTACTTC. Translated, it reads CASSIKAADYEQYF.